Listed here is a single T cell receptor (beta chain). Its antigen is unidentified. This sample is part of a study of T cells after posttransplantation cyclophosphamide. The CDR3 consists of 15 residues. CDR1 is MDHEN, CDR2 SYDVKM, per germline. Trimming cost V 5 bases and J 2 bases; bases outside gene matches: 7. Findings and limits, study-wide: Donor CD8+ memory clones often dominated recipient blood repertoires at later times. Recipient CMV seropositivity and CMV reactivation strongly tracked TRB clonality. Blood and skin or GI T cell repertoires showed limited TRB overlap.

Here immunoSEQ multiplex PCR was the method, and the copy in TCRdb shows in-frame clones only, minus some. The sample has about 21,000 clones, about 86% seen once; the top ten hold about 2%. Controls had myeloablative marrow grafts with methotrexate and calcineurin inhibitor, sampled at 1 year. The gene calls are TRBV28 and TRBJ1-1, with 8 bases that match TRBD1. The sequencing used PBMCs, collected roughly a year after allogeneic stem cell transplant with calcineurin inhibitor and methotrexate. This TCR was sampled from a female patient between 30 and 39 years old who received an allogeneic stem cell transplant from an unrelated donor, was CMV-positive, and had acute and chronic GVHD. A share of the T cells may be of graft donor origin. The CDR3 DNA reads TGTGCCAGCAGTCCGGGACAGGTAATCAACACTGAAGCTTTCTTT. Its protein is CASSPGQVINTEAFF. Complete variable domain (other parts from reference TRBV28 and TRBJ1-1): DVKVTQSSRYLVKRTGEKVFLECVQDMDHENMFWYRQDPGLGLRLIYFSYDVKMKEKGDIPEGYSVSREKKERFSLILESASTNQTSMYLCASSPGQVINTEAFFGQGTRLTVV.